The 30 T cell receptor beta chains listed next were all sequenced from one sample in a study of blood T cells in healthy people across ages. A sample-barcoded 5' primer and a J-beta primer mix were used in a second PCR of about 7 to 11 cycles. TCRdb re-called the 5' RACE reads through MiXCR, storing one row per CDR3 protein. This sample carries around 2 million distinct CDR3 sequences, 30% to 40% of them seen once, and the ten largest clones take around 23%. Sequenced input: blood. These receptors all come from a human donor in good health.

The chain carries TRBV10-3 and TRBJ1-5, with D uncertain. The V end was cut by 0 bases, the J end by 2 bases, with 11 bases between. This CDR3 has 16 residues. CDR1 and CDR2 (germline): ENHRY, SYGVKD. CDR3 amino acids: CAISESKGRGNQPQHF. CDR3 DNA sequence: TGTGCCATCAGTGAGTCGAAGGGAAGAGGCAATCAGCCCCAGCATTTT.

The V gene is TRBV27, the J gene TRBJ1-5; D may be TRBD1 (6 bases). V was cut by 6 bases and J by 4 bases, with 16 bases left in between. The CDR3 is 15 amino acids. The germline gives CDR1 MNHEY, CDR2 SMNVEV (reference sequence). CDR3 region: CASSRDILFNQPQHF. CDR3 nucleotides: TGTGCCAGCAGCCGGGACATTTTGTTTAATCAGCCCCAGCATTTT.

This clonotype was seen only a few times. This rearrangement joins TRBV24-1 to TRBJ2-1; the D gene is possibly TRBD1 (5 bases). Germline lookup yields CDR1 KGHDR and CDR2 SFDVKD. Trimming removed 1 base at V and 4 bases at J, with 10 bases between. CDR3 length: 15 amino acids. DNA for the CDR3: TGTGCCACCAGTGATTTCACAGGAGTATACAATGAGCAGTTCTTC. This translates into CATSDFTGVYNEQFF.

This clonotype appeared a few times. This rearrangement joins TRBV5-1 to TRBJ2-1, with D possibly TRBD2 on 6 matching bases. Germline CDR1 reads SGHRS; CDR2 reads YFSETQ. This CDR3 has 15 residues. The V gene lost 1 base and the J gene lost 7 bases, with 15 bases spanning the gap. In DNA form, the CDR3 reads TGCGCCAGCAGCTTGCCTGGAGGGAATGTGAATGAGCAGTTCTTC. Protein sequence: CASSLPGGNVNEQFF.

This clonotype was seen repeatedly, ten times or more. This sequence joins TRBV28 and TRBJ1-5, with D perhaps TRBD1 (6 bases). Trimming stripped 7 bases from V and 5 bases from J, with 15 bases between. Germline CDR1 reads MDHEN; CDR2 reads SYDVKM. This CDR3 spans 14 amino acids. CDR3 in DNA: TGTGCCAGCACCTCGACAGGCTCCCATCAGCCCCAGCATTTT. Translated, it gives CASTSTGSHQPQHF.

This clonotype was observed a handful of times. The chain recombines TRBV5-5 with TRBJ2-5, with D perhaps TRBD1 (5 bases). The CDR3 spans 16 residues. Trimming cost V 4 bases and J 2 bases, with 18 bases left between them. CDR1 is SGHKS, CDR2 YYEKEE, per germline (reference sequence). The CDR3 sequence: CASSDEIQGRQETQYF. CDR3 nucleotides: TGTGCCAGCAGCGACGAAATTCAGGGAAGGCAAGAGACCCAGTACTTC.

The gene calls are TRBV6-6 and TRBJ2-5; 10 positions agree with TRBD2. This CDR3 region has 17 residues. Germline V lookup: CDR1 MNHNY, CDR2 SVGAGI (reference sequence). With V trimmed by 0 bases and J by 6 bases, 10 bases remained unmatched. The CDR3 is CASSYSRSGGEQKTQYF. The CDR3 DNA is TGTGCCAGCAGTTACTCTAGAAGCGGGGGGGAGCAAAAGACCCAGTACTTC.

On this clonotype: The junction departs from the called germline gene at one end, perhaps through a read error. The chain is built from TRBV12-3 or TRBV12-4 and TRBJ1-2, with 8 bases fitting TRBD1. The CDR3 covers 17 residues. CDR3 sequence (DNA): TGTGCCAGCACTTTACAGGGACAGGAAGGGGCTAACTATGGCTACACCTTC. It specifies CASTLQGQEGANYGYTF.

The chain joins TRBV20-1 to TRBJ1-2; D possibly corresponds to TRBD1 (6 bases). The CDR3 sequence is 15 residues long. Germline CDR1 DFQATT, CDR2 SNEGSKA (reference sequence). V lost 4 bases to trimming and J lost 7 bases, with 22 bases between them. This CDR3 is CSAKKTLTGGGGYTF. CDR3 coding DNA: TGCAGTGCTAAGAAGACTCTGACAGGAGGAGGTGGCTACACCTTC.

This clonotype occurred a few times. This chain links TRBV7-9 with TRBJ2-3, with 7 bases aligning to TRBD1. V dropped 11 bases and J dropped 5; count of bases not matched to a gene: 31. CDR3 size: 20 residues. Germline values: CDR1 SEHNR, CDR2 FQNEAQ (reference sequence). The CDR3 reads CALNDRVQGLVLPTGDTQYF. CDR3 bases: TGTGCCCTCAACGATAGGGTACAGGGGTTGGTTCTCCCCACCGGAGATACGCAGTATTTT.

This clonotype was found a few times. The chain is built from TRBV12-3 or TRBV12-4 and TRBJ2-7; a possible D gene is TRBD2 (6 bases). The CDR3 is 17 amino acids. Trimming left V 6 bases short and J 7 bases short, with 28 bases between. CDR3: CASSPTWGVELALEQYF. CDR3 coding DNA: TGTGCCAGCAGCCCTACCTGGGGGGTGGAGCTTGCCCTAGAGCAGTACTTC.

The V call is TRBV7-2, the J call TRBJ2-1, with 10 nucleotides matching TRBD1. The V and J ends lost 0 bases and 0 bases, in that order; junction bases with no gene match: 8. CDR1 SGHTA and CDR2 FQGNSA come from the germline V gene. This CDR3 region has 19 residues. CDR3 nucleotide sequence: TGTGCCAGCAGCTTAGCGGGGACAGGGGTCTCCAGCTCCTACAATGAGCAGTTCTTC. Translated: CASSLAGTGVSSSYNEQFF.

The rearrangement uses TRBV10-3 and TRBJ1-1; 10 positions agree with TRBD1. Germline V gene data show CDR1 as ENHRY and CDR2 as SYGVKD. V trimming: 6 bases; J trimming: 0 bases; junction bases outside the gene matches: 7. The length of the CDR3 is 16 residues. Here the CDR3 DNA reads TGTGCCATCAGGCGACAGGGGGCGAGGGTGAACACTGAAGCTTTCTTT. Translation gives CAIRRQGARVNTEAFF.

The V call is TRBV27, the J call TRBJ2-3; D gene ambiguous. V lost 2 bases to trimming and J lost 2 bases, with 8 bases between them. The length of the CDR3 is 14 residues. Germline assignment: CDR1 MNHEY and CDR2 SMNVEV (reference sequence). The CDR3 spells CASSLLPPTDTQYF. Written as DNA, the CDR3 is TGTGCCAGCAGTTTACTCCCCCCCACAGATACGCAGTATTTT.

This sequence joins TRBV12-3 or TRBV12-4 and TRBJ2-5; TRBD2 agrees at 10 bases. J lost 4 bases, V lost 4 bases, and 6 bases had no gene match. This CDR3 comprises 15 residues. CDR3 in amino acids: CASSSPRLAGETQYF. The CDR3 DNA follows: TGTGCCAGCAGTTCCCCCCGACTAGCGGGAGAGACCCAGTACTTC.

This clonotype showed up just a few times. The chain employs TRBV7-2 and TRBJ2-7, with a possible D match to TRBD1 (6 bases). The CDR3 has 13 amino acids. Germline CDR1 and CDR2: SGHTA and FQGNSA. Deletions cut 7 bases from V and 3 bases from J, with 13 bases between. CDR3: CASKTGLSYEQYF. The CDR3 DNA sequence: TGTGCCAGCAAAACAGGGTTGAGCTACGAGCAGTACTTC. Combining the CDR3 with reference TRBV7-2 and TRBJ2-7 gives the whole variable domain GAGVSQSPSNKVTEKGKDVELRCDPISGHTALYWYRQSLGQGLEFLIYFQGNSAPDKSGLPSDRFSAERTGGSVSTLTIQRTQQEDSAVYLCASKTGLSYEQYFGPGTRLTVT.

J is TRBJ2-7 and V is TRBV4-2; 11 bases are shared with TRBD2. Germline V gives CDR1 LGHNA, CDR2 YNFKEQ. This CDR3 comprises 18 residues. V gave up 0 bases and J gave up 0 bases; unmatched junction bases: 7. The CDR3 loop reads CASSQDNGLAGSSYEQYF. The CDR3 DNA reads TGTGCCAGCAGCCAAGATAATGGACTAGCGGGTTCCTCCTACGAGCAGTACTTC.

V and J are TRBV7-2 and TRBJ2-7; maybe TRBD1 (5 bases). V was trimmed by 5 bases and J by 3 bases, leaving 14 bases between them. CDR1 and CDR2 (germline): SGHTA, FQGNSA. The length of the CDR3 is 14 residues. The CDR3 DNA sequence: TGTGCCAGCAGCCTCCAGACAGACCGCTACGAGCAGTACTTC. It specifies CASSLQTDRYEQYF. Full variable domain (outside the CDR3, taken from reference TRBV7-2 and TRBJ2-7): GAGVSQSPSNKVTEKGKDVELRCDPISGHTALYWYRQSLGQGLEFLIYFQGNSAPDKSGLPSDRFSAERTGGSVSTLTIQRTQQEDSAVYLCASSLQTDRYEQYFGPGTRLTVT.

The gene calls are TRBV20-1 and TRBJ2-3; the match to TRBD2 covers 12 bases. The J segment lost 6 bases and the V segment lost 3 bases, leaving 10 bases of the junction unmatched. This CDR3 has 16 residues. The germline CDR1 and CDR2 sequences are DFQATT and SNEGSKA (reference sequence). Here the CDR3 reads CSARGTSGGPWDTQYF. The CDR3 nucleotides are TGCAGTGCTAGGGGAACTAGCGGGGGGCCGTGGGATACGCAGTATTTT.

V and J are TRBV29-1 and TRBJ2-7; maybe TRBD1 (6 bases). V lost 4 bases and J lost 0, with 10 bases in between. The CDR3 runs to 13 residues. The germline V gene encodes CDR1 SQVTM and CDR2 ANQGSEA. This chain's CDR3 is CSVADRSSYEQYF. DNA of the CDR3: TGCAGCGTTGCGGACAGAAGCTCCTACGAGCAGTACTTC.

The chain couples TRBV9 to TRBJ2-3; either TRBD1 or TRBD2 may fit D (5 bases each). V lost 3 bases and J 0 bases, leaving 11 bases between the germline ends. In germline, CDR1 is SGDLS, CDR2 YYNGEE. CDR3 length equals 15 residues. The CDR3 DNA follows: TGTGCCAGCAGCGCAGGTGGGGACAGCACAGATACGCAGTATTTT. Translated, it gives CASSAGGDSTDTQYF.

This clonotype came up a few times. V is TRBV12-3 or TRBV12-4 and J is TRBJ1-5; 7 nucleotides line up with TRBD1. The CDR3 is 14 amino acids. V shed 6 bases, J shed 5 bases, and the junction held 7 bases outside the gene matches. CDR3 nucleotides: TGTGCCAGCAGCCGGGACAGCTTAGATCAGCCCCAGCATTTT. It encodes CASSRDSLDQPQHF.

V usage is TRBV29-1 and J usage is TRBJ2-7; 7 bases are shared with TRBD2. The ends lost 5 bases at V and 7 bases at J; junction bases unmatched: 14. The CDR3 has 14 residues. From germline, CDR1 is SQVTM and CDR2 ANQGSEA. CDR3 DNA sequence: TGCAGCGTTTGGGAGGGGCGGAACAACAATGAGCAGTACTTC. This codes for CSVWEGRNNNEQYF.

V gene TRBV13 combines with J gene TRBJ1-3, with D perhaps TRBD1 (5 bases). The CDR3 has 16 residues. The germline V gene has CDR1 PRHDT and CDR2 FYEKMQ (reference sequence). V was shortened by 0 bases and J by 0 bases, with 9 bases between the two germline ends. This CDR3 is CASSLGQVSSGNTIYF. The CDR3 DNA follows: TGTGCCAGCAGCTTAGGACAGGTTTCCTCTGGAAACACCATATATTTT.

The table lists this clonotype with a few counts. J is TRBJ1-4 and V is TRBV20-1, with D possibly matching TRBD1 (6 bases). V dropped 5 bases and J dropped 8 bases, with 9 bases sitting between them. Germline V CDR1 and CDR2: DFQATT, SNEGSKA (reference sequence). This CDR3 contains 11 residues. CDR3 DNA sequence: TGCAGTGCTCGCACAGGGGAAAAACTGTTTTTT. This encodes CSARTGEKLFF.

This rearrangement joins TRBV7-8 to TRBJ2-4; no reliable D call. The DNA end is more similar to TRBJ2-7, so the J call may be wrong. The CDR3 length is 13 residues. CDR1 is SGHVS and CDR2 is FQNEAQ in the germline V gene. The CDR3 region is CASSLRVNYEQYF. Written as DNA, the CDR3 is TGTGCCAGCAGCTTACGAGTCAACTACGAGCAGTACTTC.

CDR3 bases: TGTGCCAGCAGCCGCCCAGGGGAGCAGTTCTTC. It yields the protein CASSRPGEQFF. The chain has TRBV12-3 or TRBV12-4 and TRBJ2-1; D might be TRBD1 (5 bases). V lost 6 bases and J 10 bases, leaving 10 bases between the germline ends. The CDR3 is made up of 11 amino acids.

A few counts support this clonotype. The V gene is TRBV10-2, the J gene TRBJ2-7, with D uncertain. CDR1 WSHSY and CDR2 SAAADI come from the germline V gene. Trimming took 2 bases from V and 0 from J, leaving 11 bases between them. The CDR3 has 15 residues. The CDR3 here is CASSEGQLISYEQYF. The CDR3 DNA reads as TGCGCCAGCAGTGAGGGGCAGCTTATCTCCTACGAGCAGTACTTC.

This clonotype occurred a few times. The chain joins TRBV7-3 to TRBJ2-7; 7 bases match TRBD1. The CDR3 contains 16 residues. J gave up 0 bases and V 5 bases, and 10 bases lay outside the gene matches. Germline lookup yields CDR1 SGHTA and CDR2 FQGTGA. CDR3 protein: CASSLKPGQISYEQYF. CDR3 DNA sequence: TGTGCCAGCAGCCTGAAACCGGGACAGATCTCCTACGAGCAGTACTTC.

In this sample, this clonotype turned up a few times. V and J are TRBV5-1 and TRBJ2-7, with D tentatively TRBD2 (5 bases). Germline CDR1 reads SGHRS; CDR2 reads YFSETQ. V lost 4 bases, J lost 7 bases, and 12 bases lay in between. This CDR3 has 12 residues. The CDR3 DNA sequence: TGCGCCAGCAGCAACGCCCCGGGGGAGCAGTACTTC. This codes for CASSNAPGEQYF. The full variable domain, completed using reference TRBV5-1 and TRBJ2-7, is KAGVTQTPRYLIKTRGQQVTLSCSPISGHRSVSWYQQTPGQGLQFLFEYFSETQRNKGNFPGRFSGRQFSNSRSEMNVSTLELGDSALYLCASSNAPGEQYFGPGTRLTVT.